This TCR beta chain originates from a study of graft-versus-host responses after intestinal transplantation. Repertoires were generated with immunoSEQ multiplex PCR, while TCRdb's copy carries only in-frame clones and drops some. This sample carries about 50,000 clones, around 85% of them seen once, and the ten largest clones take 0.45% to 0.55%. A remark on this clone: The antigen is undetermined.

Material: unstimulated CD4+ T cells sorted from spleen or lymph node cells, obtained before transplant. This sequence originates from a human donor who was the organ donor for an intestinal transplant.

The CDR3 DNA reads TGTGCCGCATCCATTGGGGGCAGCCTGGCCGCTGGCTACACCTTC. Residues: CAASIGGSLAAGYTF. The chain uses TRBV10-3 and TRBJ1-2; TRBD1 might be the D (6 bases). The germline CDR1 and CDR2 sequences are ENHRY and SYGVKD. This CDR3 has 15 amino acids. Trimming shortened V by 11 bases and J by 7 bases, and 26 bases separated the two germline ends.